A selection of T cell receptor beta chains follows, all from one sample in a study of cytomegalovirus exposure and HLA in healthy donors. Measured with immunoSEQ multiplex PCR; TCRdb has only the in-frame clones, and not every one. The table shows 160,000 or so clones, with roughly 84% occurring only once. Sequencing was done on a sample of PBMCs. All receptors come from a man aged 25 to 40 in good health and CMV-seronegative. CDR3s include the opening cysteine and the closing phenylalanine or tryptophan. D genes are given only for firm matches. Expanded clones get a size class; other rows say once, few or many, or leave the size out.

14	TRBV2	-	TRBJ1-5	-	CASSPQGYDQPQHF	TGTGCCAGCAGTCCCCAGGGGTACGATCAGCCCCAGCATTTT
13	TRBV6-5	-	TRBJ1-1	-	CASSLQENTEAFF	TGTGCCAGCAGTCTTCAGGAGAACACTGAAGCTTTCTTT
12	TRBV2	-	TRBJ2-2	few	CASTGGTGELFF	TGTGCCAGCACTGGCGGCACCGGGGAGCTGTTTTTT
13	TRBV27	-	TRBJ1-2	-	CASSLGSRYGYTF	TGTGCCAGCAGTTTGGGCAGCCGCTATGGCTACACCTTC
15	TRBV7-2	TRBD2	TRBJ2-1	-	CASSRGEGSYNEQFF	TGTGCCAGCTCCCGGGGGGAGGGGTCCTACAATGAGCAGTTCTTC
15	TRBV25-1	TRBD1	TRBJ2-1	-	CASSEPRQGVNEQFF	TGTGCCAGCAGTGAACCGAGACAGGGAGTCAATGAGCAGTTCTTC
16	TRBV7-6	TRBD2	TRBJ2-2	-	CASSLDAGVGTGELFF	TGTGCCAGCAGCTTAGACGCGGGAGTAGGCACCGGGGAGCTGTTTTTT
15	TRBV5-1	TRBD1	TRBJ1-1	-	CASSLVIGQVGEAFF	TGCGCCAGCAGCTTGGTAATAGGACAGGTCGGAGAAGCTTTCTTT
16	TRBV5-6	TRBD1	TRBJ1-6	-	CASSLEDRGWESPLHF	TGTGCCAGCAGCCTAGAAGACAGGGGCTGGGAGTCACCCCTCCACTTT
15	TRBV7-9	-	TRBJ2-3	-	CASSPLLASTDTQYF	TGTGCCAGCAGCCCCCTCTTAGCTAGCACAGATACGCAGTATTTT
14	TRBV2	TRBD2	TRBJ2-3	-	CATTSGVLTDTQYF	TGTGCCACCACTAGCGGGGTACTCACAGATACGCAGTATTTT
17	TRBV7-2	-	TRBJ1-3	-	CASSATRGTSSGNTIYF	TGTGCCAGCAGCGCGACACGGGGGACGAGCTCTGGAAACACCATATATTTT
15	TRBV11-2	TRBD1	TRBJ2-7	-	CASSSRDSGGREQYF	TGTGCCAGCAGCAGCCGGGACAGTGGGGGCCGCGAGCAGTACTTC
14	TRBV10-3	TRBD1	TRBJ1-2	-	CAISELTGEDGYTF	TGTGCCATCAGTGAGCTTACAGGGGAGGATGGCTACACCTTC
13	TRBV7-6	-	TRBJ2-7	few	CASSSQYSYEQYF	TGTGCCAGCAGCTCTCAGTATTCCTACGAGCAGTACTTC
15	TRBV6-6	-	TRBJ1-4	-	CASSYLTAGYEKLFF	TGTGCCAGCAGTTACCTAACGGCGGGGTATGAAAAACTGTTTTTT
14	TRBV5-6	TRBD2	TRBJ2-7	-	CASSFDGGAHEQYF	TGTGCCAGCAGTTTTGACGGGGGGGCCCACGAGCAGTACTTC
15	TRBV6-1	-	TRBJ1-3	-	CATSQLQVSGNTIYF	TGTGCCACCTCACAACTACAGGTCTCTGGAAACACCATATATTTT
14	TRBV5-1	TRBD2	TRBJ2-4	-	CASSSTSGGNIQYF	TGCGCCAGCAGCTCCACTAGCGGGGGAAACATTCAGTACTTC
15	TRBV5-1	TRBD1	TRBJ1-6	-	CASSQGQGSHSPLHF	TGCGCCAGCAGCCAGGGACAGGGATCGCATTCACCCCTCCACTTT
17	TRBV7-9	-	TRBJ2-7	-	CASSSPIREPQPYEQYF	TGTGCCAGCAGCTCACCCATCCGGGAGCCGCAGCCCTACGAGCAGTACTTC
15	TRBV19	TRBD1	TRBJ1-2	-	CASSSPGTGRYGYTF	TGTGCCAGTAGTAGTCCCGGGACAGGAAGGTATGGCTACACCTTC
13	TRBV11-2	-	TRBJ1-2	-	CASRPIQDYGYTF	TGTGCCAGCAGGCCCATCCAGGACTATGGCTACACCTTC
17	TRBV19	TRBD2	TRBJ2-3	-	CATSGTSGVSSTDTQYF	TGTGCCACCAGCGGGACTAGCGGAGTTTCTAGCACAGATACGCAGTATTTT
16	TRBV7-2	-	TRBJ2-3	once	CASSLVLAPSTDTQYF	TGTGCCAGCAGCTTAGTACTAGCCCCTAGCACAGATACGCAGTATTTT
13	TRBV30	TRBD1	TRBJ1-5	-	CGTGDGSGQPQHF	TGTGGGACAGGCGATGGGTCCGGTCAGCCCCAGCATTTT
14	TRBV29-1	-	TRBJ2-1	once	CSVDEGSTYNEQFF	TGCAGCGTTGACGAGGGCTCCACCTACAATGAGCAGTTCTTC
17	TRBV4-1	TRBD2	TRBJ2-3	-	CASSQERGRPGTDTQYF	TGCGCCAGCAGCCAAGAACGCGGGAGGCCTGGCACAGATACGCAGTATTTT
15	TRBV6-5	-	TRBJ1-4	-	CASSTRTLKGEKLFF	TGTGCCAGCAGTACGAGGACTCTCAAGGGAGAAAAACTGTTTTTT
18	TRBV4-1	TRBD2	TRBJ2-7	-	CASSQKISSGGVTYEQYF	TGCGCCAGCAGCCAAAAAATTTCAAGCGGGGGGGTCACCTACGAGCAGTACTTC
15	TRBV7-4	-	TRBJ2-7	once	CASSEQAQKNYEQYF	TGTGCCAGCAGCGAGCAGGCACAGAAAAACTACGAGCAGTACTTC
11	TRBV19	-	TRBJ1-1	-	CASQDRNEAFF	TGTGCCAGCCAAGACAGGAATGAAGCTTTCTTT
11	TRBV6-5	-	TRBJ2-5	once	CASSSSTIQYF	TGTGCCAGCAGTTCAAGCACTATACAGTACTTC
15	TRBV11-2	TRBD2	TRBJ2-1	-	CASSLGRGSHNEQFF	TGTGCCAGCAGCTTAGGGCGGGGGAGCCACAATGAGCAGTTCTTC
14	TRBV28	-	TRBJ1-1	-	CASSLINSNTEAFF	TGTGCCAGCAGCCTAATTAACAGTAACACTGAAGCTTTCTTT